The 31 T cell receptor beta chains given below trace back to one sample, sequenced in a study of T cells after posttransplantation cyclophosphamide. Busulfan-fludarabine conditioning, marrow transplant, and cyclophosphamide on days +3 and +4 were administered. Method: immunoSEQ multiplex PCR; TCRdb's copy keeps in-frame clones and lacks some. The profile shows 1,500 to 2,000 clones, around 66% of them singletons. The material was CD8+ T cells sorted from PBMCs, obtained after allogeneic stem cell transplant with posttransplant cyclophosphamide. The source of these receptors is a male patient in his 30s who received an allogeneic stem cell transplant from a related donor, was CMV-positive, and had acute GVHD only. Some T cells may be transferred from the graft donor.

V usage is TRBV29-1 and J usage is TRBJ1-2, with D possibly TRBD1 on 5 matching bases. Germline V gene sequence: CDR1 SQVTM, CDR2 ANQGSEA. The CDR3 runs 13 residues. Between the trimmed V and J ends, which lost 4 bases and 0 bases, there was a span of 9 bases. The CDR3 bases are TGCAGCGTTGGCAGGGTATCTAACTATGGCTACACCTTC. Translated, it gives CSVGRVSNYGYTF.

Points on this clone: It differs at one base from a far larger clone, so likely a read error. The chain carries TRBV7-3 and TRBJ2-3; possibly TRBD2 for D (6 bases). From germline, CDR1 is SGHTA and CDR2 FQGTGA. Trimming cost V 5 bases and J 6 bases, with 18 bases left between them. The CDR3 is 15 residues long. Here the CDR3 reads CASSPPTGERDTQYF. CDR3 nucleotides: TGTGCCAGCAGCCCGCCGACGGGGGAGAGGGATACGCAGTATTTT.

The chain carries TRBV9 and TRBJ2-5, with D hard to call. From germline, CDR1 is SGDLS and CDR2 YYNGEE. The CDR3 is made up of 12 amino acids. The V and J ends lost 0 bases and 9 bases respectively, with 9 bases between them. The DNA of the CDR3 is TGTGCCAGCAGCGTAGCTACGCATCCCCAGTACTTC. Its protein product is CASSVATHPQYF.

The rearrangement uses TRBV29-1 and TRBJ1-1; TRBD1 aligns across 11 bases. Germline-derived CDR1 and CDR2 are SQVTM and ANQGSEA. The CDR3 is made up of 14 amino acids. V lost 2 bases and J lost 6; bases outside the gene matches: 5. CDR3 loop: CSVERTGGVSEAFF. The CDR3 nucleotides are TGCAGCGTTGAAAGGACAGGGGGCGTATCTGAAGCTTTCTTT.

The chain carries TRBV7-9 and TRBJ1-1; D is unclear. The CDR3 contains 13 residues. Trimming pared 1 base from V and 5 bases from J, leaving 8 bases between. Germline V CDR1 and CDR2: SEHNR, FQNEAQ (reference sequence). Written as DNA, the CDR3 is TGTGCCAGCAGCTTAGGAGCGGGGACTGAAGCTTTCTTT. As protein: CASSLGAGTEAFF.

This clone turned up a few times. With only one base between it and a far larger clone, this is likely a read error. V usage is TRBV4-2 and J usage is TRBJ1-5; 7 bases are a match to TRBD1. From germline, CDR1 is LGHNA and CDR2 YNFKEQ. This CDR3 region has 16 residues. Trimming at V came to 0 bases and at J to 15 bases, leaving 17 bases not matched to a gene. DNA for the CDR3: TGTGCCAGCAGCCAAGATCTCGGACAGGCCATCTCTCCCTTGCATTTT. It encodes CASSQDLGQAISPLHF.

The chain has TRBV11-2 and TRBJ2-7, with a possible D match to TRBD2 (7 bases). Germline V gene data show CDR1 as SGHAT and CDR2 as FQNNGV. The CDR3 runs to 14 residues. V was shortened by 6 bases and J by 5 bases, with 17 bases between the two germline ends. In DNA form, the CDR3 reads TGTGCCAGCAGAAGGGGGGGACCAGGGAACGAGCAGTACTTC. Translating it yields CASRRGGPGNEQYF.

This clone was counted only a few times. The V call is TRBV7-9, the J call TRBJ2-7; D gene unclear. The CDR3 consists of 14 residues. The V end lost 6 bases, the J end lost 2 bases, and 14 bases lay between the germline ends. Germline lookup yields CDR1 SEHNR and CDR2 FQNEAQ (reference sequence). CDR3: CASRPERYPYEQYF. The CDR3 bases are TGTGCCAGCAGGCCGGAGCGTTATCCCTACGAGCAGTACTTC.

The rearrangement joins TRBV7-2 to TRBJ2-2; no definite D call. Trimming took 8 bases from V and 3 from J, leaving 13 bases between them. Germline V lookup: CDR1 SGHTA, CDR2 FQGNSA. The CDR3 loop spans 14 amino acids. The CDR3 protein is CASGEEAHTGELFF. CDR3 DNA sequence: TGTGCCAGCGGTGAAGAGGCGCACACCGGGGAGCTGTTTTTT.

The CDR3 DNA follows: TGTGCCAGCAGCCCCCGGGACTCGATTAAGGAGACCCAGTACTTC. It encodes CASSPRDSIKETQYF. J is TRBJ2-5 and V is TRBV5-5; D is possibly TRBD2 (6 bases). V gave up 4 bases and J gave up 5 bases, with 18 bases separating them. The CDR3 runs to 15 residues. Germline CDR1 and CDR2: SGHKS and YYEKEE (reference sequence).

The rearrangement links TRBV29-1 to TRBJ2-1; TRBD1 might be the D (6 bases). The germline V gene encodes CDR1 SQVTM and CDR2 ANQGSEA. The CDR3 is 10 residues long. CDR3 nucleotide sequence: TGCAGGGCAGGGGACAATGAGCAGTTCTTC. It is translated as CRAGDNEQFF.

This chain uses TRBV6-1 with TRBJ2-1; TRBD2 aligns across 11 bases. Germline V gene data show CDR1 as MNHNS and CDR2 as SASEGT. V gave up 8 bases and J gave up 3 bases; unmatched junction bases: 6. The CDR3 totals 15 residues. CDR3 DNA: TGTGCCAGCGTAGGTACTAGCGGGGGCTACAATGAGCAGTTCTTC. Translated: CASVGTSGGYNEQFF.

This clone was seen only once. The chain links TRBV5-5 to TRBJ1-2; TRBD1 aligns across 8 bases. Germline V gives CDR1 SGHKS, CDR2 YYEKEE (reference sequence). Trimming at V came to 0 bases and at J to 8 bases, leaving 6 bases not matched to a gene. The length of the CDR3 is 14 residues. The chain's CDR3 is CASSLGTGLGGYTF. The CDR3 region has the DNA TGTGCCAGCAGCTTGGGGACAGGGCTTGGCGGCTACACCTTC. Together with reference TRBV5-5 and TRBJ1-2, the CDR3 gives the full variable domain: DAGVTQSPTHLIKTRGQQVTLRCSPISGHKSVSWYQQVLGQGPQFIFQYYEKEERGRGNFPDRFSARQFPNYSSELNVNALLLGDSALYLCASSLGTGLGGYTFGSGTRLTVV.

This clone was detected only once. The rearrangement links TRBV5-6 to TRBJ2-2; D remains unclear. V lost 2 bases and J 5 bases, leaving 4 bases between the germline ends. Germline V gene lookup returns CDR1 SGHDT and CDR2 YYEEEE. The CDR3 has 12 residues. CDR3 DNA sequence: TGTGCCAGCAGCTTCATGACCGGGGAGCTGTTTTTT. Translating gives CASSFMTGELFF.

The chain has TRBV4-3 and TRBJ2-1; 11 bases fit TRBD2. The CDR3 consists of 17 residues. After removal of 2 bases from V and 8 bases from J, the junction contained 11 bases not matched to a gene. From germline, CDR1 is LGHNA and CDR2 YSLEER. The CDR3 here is CASSQTLLAGDVHEQFF. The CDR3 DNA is TGCGCCAGCAGCCAAACCTTACTAGCGGGGGATGTCCATGAGCAGTTCTTC.

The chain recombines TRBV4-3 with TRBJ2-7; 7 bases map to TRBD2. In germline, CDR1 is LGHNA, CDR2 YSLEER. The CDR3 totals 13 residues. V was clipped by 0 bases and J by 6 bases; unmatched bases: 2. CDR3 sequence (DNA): TGCGCCAGCAGCCAAGATTCGGGGGGCGAGCAGTACTTC. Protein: CASSQDSGGEQYF.

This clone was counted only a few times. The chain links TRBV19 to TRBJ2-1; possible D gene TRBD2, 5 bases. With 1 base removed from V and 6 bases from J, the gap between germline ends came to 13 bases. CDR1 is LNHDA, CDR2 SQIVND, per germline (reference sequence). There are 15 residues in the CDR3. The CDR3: CASSIGPLEGNEQFF. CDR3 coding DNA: TGTGCCAGTAGTATAGGGCCTCTAGAGGGCAATGAGCAGTTCTTC. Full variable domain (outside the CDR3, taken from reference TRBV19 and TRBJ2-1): DGGITQSPKYLFRKEGQNVTLSCEQNLNHDAMYWYRQDPGQGLRLIYYSQIVNDFQKGDIAEGYSVSREKKESFPLTVTSAQKNPTAFYLCASSIGPLEGNEQFFGPGTRLTVL.

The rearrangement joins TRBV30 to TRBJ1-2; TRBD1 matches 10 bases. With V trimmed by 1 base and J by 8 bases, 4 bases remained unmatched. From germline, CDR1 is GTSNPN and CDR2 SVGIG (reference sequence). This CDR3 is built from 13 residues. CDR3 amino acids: CAWSGGQGHGYTF. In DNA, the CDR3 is TGTGCCTGGAGTGGGGGACAGGGGCACGGCTACACCTTC. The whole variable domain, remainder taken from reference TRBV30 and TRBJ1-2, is SQTIHQWPATLVQPVGSPLSLECTVEGTSNPNLYWYRQAAGRGLQLLFYSVGIGQISSEVPQNLSASRPQDRQFILSSKKLLLSDSGFYLCAWSGGQGHGYTFGSGTRLTVV.

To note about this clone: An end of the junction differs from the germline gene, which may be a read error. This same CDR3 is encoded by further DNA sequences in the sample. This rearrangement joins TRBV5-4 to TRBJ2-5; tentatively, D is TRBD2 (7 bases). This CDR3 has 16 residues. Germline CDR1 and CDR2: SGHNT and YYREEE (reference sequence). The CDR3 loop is CASSQEEGGGSETQYF. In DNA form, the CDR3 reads TGCGCCAGCAGCCAAGAGGAAGGCGGGGGCTCGGAAACCCAGTACTTC.

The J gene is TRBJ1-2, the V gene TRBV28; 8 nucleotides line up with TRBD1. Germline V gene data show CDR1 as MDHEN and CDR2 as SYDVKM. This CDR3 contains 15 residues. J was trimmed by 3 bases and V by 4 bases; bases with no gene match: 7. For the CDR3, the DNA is TGTGCCAGCAGTTCCATAGACAGGGGTGACTATGGCTACACCTTC. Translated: CASSSIDRGDYGYTF.

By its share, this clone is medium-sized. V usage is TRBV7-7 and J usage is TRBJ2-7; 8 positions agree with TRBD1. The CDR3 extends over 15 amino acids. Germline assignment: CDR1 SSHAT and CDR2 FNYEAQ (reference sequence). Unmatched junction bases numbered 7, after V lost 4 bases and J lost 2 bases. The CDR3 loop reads CASSYGQGDTYEQYF. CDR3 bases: TGTGCCAGCAGCTATGGACAGGGAGACACCTACGAGCAGTACTTC.

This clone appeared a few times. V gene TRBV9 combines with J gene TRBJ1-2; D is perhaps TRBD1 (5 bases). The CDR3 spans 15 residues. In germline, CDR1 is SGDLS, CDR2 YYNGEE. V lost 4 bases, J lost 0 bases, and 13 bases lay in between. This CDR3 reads CASSPEGVANYGYTF. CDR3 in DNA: TGTGCCAGCAGCCCAGAAGGGGTAGCTAACTATGGCTACACCTTC.

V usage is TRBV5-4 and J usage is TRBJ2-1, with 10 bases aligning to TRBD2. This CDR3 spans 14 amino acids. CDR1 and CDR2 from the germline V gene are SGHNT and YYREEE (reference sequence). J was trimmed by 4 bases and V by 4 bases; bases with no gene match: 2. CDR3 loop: CASSLAGDYNEQFF. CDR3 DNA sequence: TGTGCCAGCAGCCTAGCGGGGGATTACAATGAGCAGTTCTTC.

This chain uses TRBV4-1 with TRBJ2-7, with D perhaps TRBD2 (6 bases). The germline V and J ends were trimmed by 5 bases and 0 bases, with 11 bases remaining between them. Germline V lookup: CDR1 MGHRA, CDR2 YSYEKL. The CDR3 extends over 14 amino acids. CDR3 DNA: TGCGCCAGCAGCGAGACTAGTACCTCCTACGAGCAGTACTTC. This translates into CASSETSTSYEQYF.

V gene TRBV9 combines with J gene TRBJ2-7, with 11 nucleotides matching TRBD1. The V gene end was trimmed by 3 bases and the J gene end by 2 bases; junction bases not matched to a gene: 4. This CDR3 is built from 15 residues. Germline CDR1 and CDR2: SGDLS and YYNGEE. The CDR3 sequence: CASSGGQGVTYEQYF. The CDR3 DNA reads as TGTGCCAGCAGCGGGGGACAGGGGGTAACCTACGAGCAGTACTTC.

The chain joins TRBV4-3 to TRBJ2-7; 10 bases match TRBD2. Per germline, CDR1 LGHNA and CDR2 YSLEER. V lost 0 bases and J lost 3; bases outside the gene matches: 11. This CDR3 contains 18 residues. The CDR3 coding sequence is TGCGCCAGCAGCCAAGATTTAGCGGGGGGCCTCCTCGACTACGAGCAGTACTTC. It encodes CASSQDLAGGLLDYEQYF.

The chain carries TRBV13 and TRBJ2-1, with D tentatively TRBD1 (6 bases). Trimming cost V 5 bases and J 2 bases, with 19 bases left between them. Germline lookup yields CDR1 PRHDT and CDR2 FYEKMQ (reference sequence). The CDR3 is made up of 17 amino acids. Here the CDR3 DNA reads TGTGCCAGCAGCCGCTCAGCCAACAGGGTACCCTACAATGAGCAGTTCTTC. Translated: CASSRSANRVPYNEQFF.

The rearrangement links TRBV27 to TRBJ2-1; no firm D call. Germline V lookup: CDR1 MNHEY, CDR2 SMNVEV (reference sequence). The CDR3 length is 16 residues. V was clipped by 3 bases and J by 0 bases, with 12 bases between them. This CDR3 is CASSLLAWSSYNEQFF. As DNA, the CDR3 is TGTGCCAGCAGTTTGCTGGCCTGGTCCTCCTACAATGAGCAGTTCTTC.

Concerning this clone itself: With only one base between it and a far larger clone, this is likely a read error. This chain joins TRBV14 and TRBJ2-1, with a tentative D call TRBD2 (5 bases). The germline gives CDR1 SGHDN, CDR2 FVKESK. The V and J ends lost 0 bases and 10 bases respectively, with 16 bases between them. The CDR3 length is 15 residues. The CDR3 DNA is TGTGCCAGCAGCCAAGATTGGGAGCGCTTATGGGAGCAGTTCTTC. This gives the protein CASSQDWERLWEQFF.

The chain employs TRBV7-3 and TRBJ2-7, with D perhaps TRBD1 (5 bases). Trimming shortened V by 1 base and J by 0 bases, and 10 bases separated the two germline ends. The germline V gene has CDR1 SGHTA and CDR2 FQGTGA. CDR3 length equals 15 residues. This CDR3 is CASSLNPGPSYEQYF. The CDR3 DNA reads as TGTGCCAGCAGCTTAAATCCAGGGCCCTCCTACGAGCAGTACTTC.

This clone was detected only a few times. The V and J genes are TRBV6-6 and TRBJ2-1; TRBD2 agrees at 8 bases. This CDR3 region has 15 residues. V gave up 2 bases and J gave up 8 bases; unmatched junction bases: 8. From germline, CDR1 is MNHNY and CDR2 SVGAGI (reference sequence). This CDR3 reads CASSYGAGGPDEQFF. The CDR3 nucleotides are TGTGCCAGCAGTTACGGGGCGGGGGGCCCCGATGAGCAGTTCTTC.